This passage covers 8 T cell receptor beta chains from one sample sequenced in a study of blood T cell repertoires in COVID-19. This table comes from immunoSEQ multiplex PCR, and its TCRdb copy is limited to in-frame clones, with some not included. This table holds some 140,000 clones, more than 75% found once. The sample comprised peripheral blood. All receptors derive from a man in his 60s who had recovered from COVID-19.

The gene calls are TRBV11-2 and TRBJ2-2; 14 nucleotides agree with TRBD2. Germline-derived CDR1 and CDR2 are SGHAT and FQNNGV. With V trimmed by 0 bases and J by 1 base, 1 base remained unmatched. This CDR3 comprises 18 residues. The CDR3 reads CASSLEGTSGGNTGELFF. The CDR3 region has the DNA TGTGCCAGCAGCTTAGAAGGGACTAGCGGGGGGAACACCGGGGAGCTGTTTTTT.

This chain links TRBV2 with TRBJ2-3; no definite D call. The CDR3 is 11 residues long. The V end was cut by 5 bases, the J end by 4 bases, with 4 bases between. CDR1 and CDR2 from the germline V gene are SNHLY and FYNNEI. CDR3 loop: CASSYPDTQYF. The DNA for the CDR3 is TGTGCCAGCAGTTATCCAGATACGCAGTATTTT.

The chain links TRBV7-2 to TRBJ1-1, with D tentatively TRBD1 (6 bases). Germline V gene sequence: CDR1 SGHTA, CDR2 FQGNSA. The CDR3 runs 13 residues. V was pared by 9 bases and J by 4 bases, with 15 bases between. CDR3 amino acids: CASRGGSGTEAFF. The CDR3 DNA follows: TGTGCCAGTAGGGGGGGTTCGGGCACTGAAGCTTTCTTT.

The V call is TRBV2, the J call TRBJ1-5; D perhaps matches TRBD1 (6 bases). This CDR3 has 13 residues. Deletions cut 5 bases from V and 7 bases from J, with 12 bases between. CDR1 is SNHLY and CDR2 is FYNNEI in the germline V gene. The CDR3 DNA reads as TGTGCCAGCAGTACAGGGTGGAGGCAGCCCCAGCATTTT. Translated: CASSTGWRQPQHF.

V gene TRBV28 combines with J gene TRBJ1-1; no clear D gene. CDR1 MDHEN and CDR2 SYDVKM come from the germline V gene. V was shortened by 3 bases and J by 0 bases, with 5 bases between the two germline ends. The CDR3 sequence is 13 residues long. CDR3 DNA: TGTGCCAGCAGTTTTTCCTTGAACACTGAAGCTTTCTTT. It encodes CASSFSLNTEAFF.

The rearrangement uses TRBV11-2 and TRBJ2-7; D might be TRBD2 (6 bases). V shed 2 bases and J shed 1 base, with 9 bases lying between them. The germline V gene encodes CDR1 SGHAT and CDR2 FQNNGV. The CDR3 contains 14 residues. The CDR3 here is CASSLTSRSYEQYF. The DNA of the CDR3 is TGTGCCAGCAGCTTAACTAGCAGGTCCTACGAGCAGTACTTC.

The chain links TRBV19 to TRBJ1-4; D gene ambiguous. Germline V CDR1 and CDR2: LNHDA, SQIVND (reference sequence). This CDR3 contains 15 residues. Trimming took off 7 bases at V and 8 bases at J, with 20 bases between the two ends. CDR3 nucleotide sequence: TGTGCCAGTATTCCAAGTCAGACGGGATCCGAAAAACTGTTTTTT. Amino acid sequence: CASIPSQTGSEKLFF.

The V and J genes are TRBV2 and TRBJ1-4; 8 bases agree with TRBD1. The trim removed 3 bases at V and 3 bases at J, leaving 3 bases unmatched. Germline CDR1 reads SNHLY; CDR2 reads FYNNEI. The CDR3 has 15 amino acids. The CDR3 region has the DNA TGTGCCAGCAGTGACAGGGGGCTTGCTAATGAAAAACTGTTTTTT. It specifies CASSDRGLANEKLFF.